A selection of T cell receptor beta chains follows, all from one sample in a study of T cell repertoires in cytomegalovirus infection. The antigens of these receptors remain unknown. TCRdb re-analysed the reads in MiXCR, keeping a single row per CDR3 protein. In the table there are under 95,000 distinct CDR3 sequences, around half of which are singletons. Sequenced material: CD8+ T cells from cultured PBMCs, taken from culture after CMV antigen stimulation. The receptors derive from a human donor in good health (CMV status not recorded). Some clones in this sample may be carry-over from other donors' samples. CDR3s include the opening cysteine and the closing phenylalanine or tryptophan. D genes are given only for firm matches. Not all rows give a size; the values are once, few, many and, for expanded clones, a class.

J gene,D gene,V gene,clone size,CDR3 DNA,CDR3 protein
TRBJ1-5,NA,TRBV19,few,TGTGCCAGTAGTATTAGTGGCAATCAGCCCCAGCATTTT,CASSISGNQPQHF
TRBJ1-5,NA,TRBV7-6,few,TGTGCCAGCAGCTTCGACAGCTATTATAGCAATCAGCCCCAGCATTTT,CASSFDSYYSNQPQHF
TRBJ2-1,NA,TRBV28,NA,TGTGCCAGCAGTGTTCCCCGGGGTGGCTTGGGCAATGAGCAGTTCTTC,CASSVPRGGLGNEQFF
TRBJ2-1,NA,TRBV4-1,NA,TGTGCCAGCAGCCAAGATCGACGTGAGCAGTTCTTC,CASSQDRREQFF
TRBJ2-7,TRBD1,TRBV3-1,few,TGTGCCAGCAGCCAGCCCCTTCGACAGGGGGGCAACGAGCAGTACTTC,CASSQPLRQGGNEQYF
TRBJ1-4,TRBD1,TRBV7-2,NA,TGTGCCAGCAGCCTTACCGGGACAGAGTTGAAGGCAACTAATGAAAAACTGTTTTTT,CASSLTGTELKATNEKLFF
TRBJ2-1,NA,TRBV7-2,NA,TGTGCCAGCAGCGCCGACCAGTACAATGAGCAGTTCTTC,CASSADQYNEQFF
TRBJ2-1,TRBD2,TRBV11-2,few,TGTGCCAGCAGCTTACTAGCGGGGGGGGTTAGCTCCTACAATGAGCAGTTCTTC,CASSLLAGGVSSYNEQFF
TRBJ2-1,TRBD1,TRBV7-8,NA,TGTGCCAGCAGCTTGGGACAGATAAATGAGCAGTTCTTC,CASSLGQINEQFF
TRBJ2-1,NA,TRBV5-1,few,TGCGCCAGCAGCTTGACGGCAGGGGGGGCCAATGAGCAGTTCTTC,CASSLTAGGANEQFF
TRBJ2-3,NA,TRBV11-2,NA,TGTGCCAGCAGCTTAGGAGGACCCACAGATACGCAGTATTTT,CASSLGGPTDTQYF
TRBJ1-2,NA,TRBV7-2,many,TGTGCCAGCAGACCCCCGGGGAGCAATGGCTACACCTTC,CASRPPGSNGYTF
TRBJ2-2,NA,TRBV7-6,few,TGTGCCAGCAGCCCCAGGCGGAGGGAATCTCACACCGGGGAGCTGTTTTTT,CASSPRRRESHTGELFF
TRBJ2-6,TRBD1,TRBV7-9,NA,TGTGCCAGCAGCTTACCCACTAATTTCGGGACAGGCAGCTCTGGGGCCAACGTCCTGACTTTC,CASSLPTNFGTGSSGANVLTF
TRBJ1-3,NA,TRBV7-6,NA,TGTGCCAGCAGCCCGGCAGCCCTTGGGCCTGGAAACACCATATATTTT,CASSPAALGPGNTIYF
TRBJ2-7,NA,TRBV25-1,NA,TGTGCCAGCAGTGATCGAGGGTGGGAGCAGTACTTC,CASSDRGWEQYF
TRBJ1-6,TRBD1,TRBV10-3,few,TGTGCCATCAGGGGGACAGACGACGAACGTAGGTCACCCCTCCACTTT,CAIRGTDDERRSPLHF
TRBJ2-1,TRBD2,TRBV7-3,few,TGTGCCAGCAACGTAGCGGGAGGGTCCTACAATGAGCAGTTCTTC,CASNVAGGSYNEQFF
TRBJ2-4,TRBD2,TRBV7-8,many,TGTGCCAGCAGCTTAGTCCTAGCGGGGGGCGGGTCTTGGGCCAAAAACATTCAGTACTTC,CASSLVLAGGGSWAKNIQYF
TRBJ1-5,NA,TRBV27,few,TGTGCCAGCAGTTTAAGTCGGGGGGCCTTTCAGCCCCAGCATTTT,CASSLSRGAFQPQHF